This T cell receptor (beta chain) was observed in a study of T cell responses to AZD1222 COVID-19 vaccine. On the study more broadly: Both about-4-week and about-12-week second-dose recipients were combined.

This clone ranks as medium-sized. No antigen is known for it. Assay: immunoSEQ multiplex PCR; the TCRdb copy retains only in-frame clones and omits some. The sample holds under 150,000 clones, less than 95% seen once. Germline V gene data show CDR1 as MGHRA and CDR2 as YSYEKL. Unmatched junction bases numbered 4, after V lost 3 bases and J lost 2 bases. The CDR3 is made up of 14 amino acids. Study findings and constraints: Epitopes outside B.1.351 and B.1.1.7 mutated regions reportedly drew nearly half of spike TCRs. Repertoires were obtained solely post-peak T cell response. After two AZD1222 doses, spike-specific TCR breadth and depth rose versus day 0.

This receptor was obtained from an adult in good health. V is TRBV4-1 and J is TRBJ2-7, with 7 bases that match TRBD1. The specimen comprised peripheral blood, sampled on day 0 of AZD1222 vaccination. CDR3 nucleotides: TGCGCCAGCAGCCAGGAGACAGGGACCTACGAGCAGTACTTC. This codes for CASSQETGTYEQYF.